This T cell receptor beta chain was retrieved from a study of T cells in localized non-small cell lung cancer. CDR1 is SGHRS and CDR2 is YFSETQ in the germline V gene. CDR3 size: 14 residues. Trimming removed 4 bases from V and 5 bases from J, with 10 bases in between. Sequencing used immunoSEQ multiplex PCR; TCRdb keeps in-frame clones, though not all of them. Of around 1,800 clones listed, 15% to 20% are singletons. Notes on the study in general: Analysis by sequencing included only one tumor region, so heterogeneity remains possible. Of the tissues analyzed, uninvolved adjacent lung showed maximal T cell clonality, greater than tumor.

This clone was observed a handful of times. Its antigen is as yet unknown. The specimen comprised normal lung tissue next to the tumor, sampled before any cancer treatment. The V gene is TRBV5-1, the J gene TRBJ1-6; tentatively, D is TRBD1 (5 bases). The clonotype comes from a woman between 35 and 70 years old with stage I lung adenocarcinoma. The DNA of the CDR3 is TGCGCCAGCAGCGTGACAGTCCATAATTCACCCCTCCACTTT. Translated: CASSVTVHNSPLHF.